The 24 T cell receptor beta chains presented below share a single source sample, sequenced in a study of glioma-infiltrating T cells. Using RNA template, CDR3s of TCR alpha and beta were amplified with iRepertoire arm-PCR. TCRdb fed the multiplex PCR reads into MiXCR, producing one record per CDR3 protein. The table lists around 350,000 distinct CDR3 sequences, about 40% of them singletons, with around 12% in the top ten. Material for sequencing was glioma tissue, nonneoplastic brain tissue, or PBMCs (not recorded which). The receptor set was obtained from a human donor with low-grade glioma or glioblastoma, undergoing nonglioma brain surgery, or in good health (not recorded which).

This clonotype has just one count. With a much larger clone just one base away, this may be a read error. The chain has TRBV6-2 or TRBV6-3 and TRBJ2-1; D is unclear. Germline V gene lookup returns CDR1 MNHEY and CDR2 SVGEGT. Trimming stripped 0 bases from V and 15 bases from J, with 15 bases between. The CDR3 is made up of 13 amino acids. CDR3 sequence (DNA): TGTGCCAGCAGTTACTCGATATATCCGTATGCGTTCTTC. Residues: CASSYSIYPYAFF.

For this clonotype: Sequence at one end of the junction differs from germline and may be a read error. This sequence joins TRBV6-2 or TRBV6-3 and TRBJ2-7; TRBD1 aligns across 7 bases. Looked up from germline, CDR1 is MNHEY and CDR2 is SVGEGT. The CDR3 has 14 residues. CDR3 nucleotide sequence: TGTGCCAGCAGCTCCTGGACAGGCCCCTACGGGCAGTACTTC. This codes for CASSSWTGPYGQYF.

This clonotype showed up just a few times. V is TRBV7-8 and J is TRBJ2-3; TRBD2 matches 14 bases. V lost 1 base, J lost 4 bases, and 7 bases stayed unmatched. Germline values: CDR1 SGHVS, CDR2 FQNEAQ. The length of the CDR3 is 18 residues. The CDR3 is CASSLGLAGGPWADTQYF. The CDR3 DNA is TGTGCCAGCAGCTTAGGACTAGCGGGAGGGCCATGGGCAGATACGCAGTATTTT.

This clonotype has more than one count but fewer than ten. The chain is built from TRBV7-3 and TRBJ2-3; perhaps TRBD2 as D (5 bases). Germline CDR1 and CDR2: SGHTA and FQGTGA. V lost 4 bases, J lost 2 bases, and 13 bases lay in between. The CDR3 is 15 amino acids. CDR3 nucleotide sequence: TGTGCCAGCAGCTCATACGGGGAGACCACAGATACGCAGTATTTT. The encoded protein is CASSSYGETTDTQYF.

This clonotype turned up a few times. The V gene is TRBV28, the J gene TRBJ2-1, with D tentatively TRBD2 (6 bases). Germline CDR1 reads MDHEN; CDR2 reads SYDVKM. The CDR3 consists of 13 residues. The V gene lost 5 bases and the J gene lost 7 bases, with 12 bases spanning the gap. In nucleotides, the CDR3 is TGTGCCAGCAGTATAACTAGCCATAATGAGCAGTTCTTC. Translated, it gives CASSITSHNEQFF.

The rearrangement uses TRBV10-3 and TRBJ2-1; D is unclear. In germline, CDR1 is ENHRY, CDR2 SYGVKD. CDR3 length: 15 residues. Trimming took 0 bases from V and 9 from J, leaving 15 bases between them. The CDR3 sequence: CAISESSRKPGEQFF. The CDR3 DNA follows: TGTGCCATCAGTGAGTCATCGAGAAAGCCGGGTGAGCAGTTCTTC.

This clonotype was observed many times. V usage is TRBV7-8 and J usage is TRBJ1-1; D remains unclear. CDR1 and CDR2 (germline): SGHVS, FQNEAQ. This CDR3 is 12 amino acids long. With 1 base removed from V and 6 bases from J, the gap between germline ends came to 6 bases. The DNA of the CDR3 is TGTGCCAGCAGCTTAGGACACCCTGAAGCTTTCTTT. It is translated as CASSLGHPEAFF.

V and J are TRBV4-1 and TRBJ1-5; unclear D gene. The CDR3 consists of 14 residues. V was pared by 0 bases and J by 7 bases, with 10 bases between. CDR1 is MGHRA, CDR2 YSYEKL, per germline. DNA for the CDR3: TGCGCCAGCAGCCAAGATCTGTTTGGGCAGCCCCAGCATTTT. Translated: CASSQDLFGQPQHF.

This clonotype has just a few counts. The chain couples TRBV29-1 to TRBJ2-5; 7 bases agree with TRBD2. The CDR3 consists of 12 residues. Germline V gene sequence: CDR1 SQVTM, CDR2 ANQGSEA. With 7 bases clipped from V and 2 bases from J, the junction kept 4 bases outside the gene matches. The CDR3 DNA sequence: TGCAGCGGGGGGGGGATACAAGAGACCCAGTACTTC. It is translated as CSGGGIQETQYF.

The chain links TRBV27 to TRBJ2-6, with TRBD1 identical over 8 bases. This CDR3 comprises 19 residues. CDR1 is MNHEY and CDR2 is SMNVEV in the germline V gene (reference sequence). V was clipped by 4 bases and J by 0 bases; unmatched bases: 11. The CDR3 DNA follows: TGTGCCAGCAGTTCTCCCGGGACAGGCACGGGCTCTGGGGCCAACGTCCTGACTTTC. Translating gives CASSSPGTGTGSGANVLTF.

The CDR3 coding sequence is TGCAGCGTCCTCCTGGGACTCCCCTTGCCCAGTGAGCAGTTCTTC. This gives the protein CSVLLGLPLPSEQFF. The V gene is TRBV29-1, the J gene TRBJ2-1, with D possibly matching TRBD2 (6 bases). V gave up 6 bases and J gave up 9 bases, with 24 bases separating them. The germline V gene has CDR1 SQVTM and CDR2 ANQGSEA. The CDR3 has 15 residues.

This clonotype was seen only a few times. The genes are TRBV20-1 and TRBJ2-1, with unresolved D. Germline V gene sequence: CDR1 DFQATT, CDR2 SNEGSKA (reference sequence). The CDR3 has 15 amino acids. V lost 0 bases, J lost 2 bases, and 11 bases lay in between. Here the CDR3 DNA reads TGCAGTGCTAGAGACCCCGGAGCCGCCTACAATGAGCAGTTCTTC. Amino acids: CSARDPGAAYNEQFF.

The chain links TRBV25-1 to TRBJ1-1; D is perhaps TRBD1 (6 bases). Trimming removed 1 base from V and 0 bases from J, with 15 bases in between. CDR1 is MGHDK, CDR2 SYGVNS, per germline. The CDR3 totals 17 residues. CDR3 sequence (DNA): TGTGCCAGCAGTGAATCCCACAACAGGGCCCTGAACACTGAAGCTTTCTTT. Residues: CASSESHNRALNTEAFF.

The CDR3, as DNA: TGTGCCAGCAGCTTTAACCGGGCCGAGCAGTACTTC. Protein product: CASSFNRAEQYF. This chain links TRBV7-2 with TRBJ2-7, with D unresolved. The CDR3 runs 12 residues. Trimming left V 3 bases short and J 6 bases short, with 9 bases between. Germline V lookup: CDR1 SGHTA, CDR2 FQGNSA.

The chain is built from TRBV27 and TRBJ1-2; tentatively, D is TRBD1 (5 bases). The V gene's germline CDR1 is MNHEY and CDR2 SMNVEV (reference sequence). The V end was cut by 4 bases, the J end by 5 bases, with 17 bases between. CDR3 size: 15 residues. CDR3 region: CASSSKDTFPYGYTF. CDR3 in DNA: TGTGCCAGCAGTTCCAAGGACACTTTCCCGTATGGCTACACCTTC.

The CDR3 coding sequence is TGTGCCAGCAGTTCACTGGACAGGTACCAAGAGACCCAGTACTTC. Encoded protein: CASSSLDRYQETQYF. This chain connects TRBV12-3 or TRBV12-4 to TRBJ2-5; 7 bases line up with TRBD1. V dropped 4 bases and J dropped 0; count of bases not matched to a gene: 5. This CDR3 comprises 15 residues.

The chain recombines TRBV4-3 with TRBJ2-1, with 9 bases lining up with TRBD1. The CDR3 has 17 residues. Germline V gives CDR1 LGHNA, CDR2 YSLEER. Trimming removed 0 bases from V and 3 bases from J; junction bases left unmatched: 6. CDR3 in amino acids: CASSQDHRDRVYNEQFF. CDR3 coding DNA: TGCGCCAGCAGCCAAGACCACCGGGACAGGGTCTACAATGAGCAGTTCTTC.

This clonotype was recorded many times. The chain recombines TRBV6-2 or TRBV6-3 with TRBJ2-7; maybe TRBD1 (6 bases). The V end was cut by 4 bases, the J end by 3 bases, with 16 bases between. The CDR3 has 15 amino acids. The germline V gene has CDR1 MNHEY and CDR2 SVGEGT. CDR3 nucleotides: TGTGCCAGCAGTTCTTGGGACATCGTAAACTACGAGCAGTACTTC. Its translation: CASSSWDIVNYEQYF.

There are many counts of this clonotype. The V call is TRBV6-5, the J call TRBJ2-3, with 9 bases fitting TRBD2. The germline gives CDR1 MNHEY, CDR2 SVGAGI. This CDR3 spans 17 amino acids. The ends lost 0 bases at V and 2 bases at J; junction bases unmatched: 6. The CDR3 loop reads CASSYSASGNVTDTQYF. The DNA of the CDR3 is TGTGCCAGCAGTTACTCCGCTAGCGGGAATGTCACAGATACGCAGTATTTT.

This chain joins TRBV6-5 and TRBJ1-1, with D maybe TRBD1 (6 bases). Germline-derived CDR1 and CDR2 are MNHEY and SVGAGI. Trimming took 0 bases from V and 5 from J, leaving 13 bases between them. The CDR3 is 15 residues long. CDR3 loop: CASSYSGAAGTEAFF. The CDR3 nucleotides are TGTGCCAGCAGTTACTCGGGGGCGGCTGGTACTGAAGCTTTCTTT.

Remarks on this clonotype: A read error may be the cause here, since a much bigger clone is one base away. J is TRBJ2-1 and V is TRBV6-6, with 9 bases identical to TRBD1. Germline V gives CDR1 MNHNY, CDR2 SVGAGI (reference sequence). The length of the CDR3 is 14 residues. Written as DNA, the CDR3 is TGTGCCAGCATCCTAAACAGGGGGCTCAATGAGCAGTCCTTC. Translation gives CASILNRGLNEQSF.

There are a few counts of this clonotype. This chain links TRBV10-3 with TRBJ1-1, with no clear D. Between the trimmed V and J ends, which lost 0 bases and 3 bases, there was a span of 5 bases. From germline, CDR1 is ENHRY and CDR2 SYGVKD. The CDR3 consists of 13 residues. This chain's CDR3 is CAISESGYTEAFF. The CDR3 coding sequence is TGTGCCATCAGTGAGTCGGGCTACACTGAAGCTTTCTTT.

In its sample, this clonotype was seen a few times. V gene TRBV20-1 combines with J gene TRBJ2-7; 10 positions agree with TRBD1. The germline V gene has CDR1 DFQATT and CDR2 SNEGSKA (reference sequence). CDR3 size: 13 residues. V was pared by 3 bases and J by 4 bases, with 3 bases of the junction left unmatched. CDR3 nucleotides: TGCAGTGCTAGCCGGGACAGGGGTTACGAGCAGTACTTC. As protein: CSASRDRGYEQYF.

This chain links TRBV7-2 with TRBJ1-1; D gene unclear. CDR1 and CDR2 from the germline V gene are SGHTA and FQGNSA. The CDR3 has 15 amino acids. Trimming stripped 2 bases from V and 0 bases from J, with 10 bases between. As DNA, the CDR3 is TGTGCCAGCAGCTTAATTTGGCGGATGAACACTGAAGCTTTCTTT. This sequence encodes CASSLIWRMNTEAFF.